Sequencing of this T cell receptor (beta chain) was carried out in a study of T-cell memory formation after mild COVID-19. General study results and limits: Clones that contracted clustered mainly in CM and EM if CD4+ and in EMRA if CD8+. Clones that got smaller from day 15 to 85 had even CD4/CD8, while clones growing later tipped toward CD4+. Pre-infection memory already had some responding clones, implying cross-reactive memory joined.

There are 15 residues in the CDR3. V dropped 2 bases and J dropped 0 bases, with 11 bases sitting between them. CDR1 is SGHVS, CDR2 FQNEAQ, per germline. This clonotype was detected many times. Its antigen remains unknown. Using its own MiXCR run on the 5' RACE reads, TCRdb lists one record per CDR3 protein. Of 210,000 or so distinct CDR3 sequences in the sample, about 10% were seen once. The sequencing sample was made of PBMCs or a T cell subset sorted from them (not recorded which). The sequence was obtained from a man younger than 35 who had mild COVID-19 (a few samples of this study predate the infection). Cell type and time point are not known. V is TRBV7-8 and J is TRBJ2-7; the D is unclear. The CDR3 loop is CASSLMGVSSYEQYV. The CDR3 DNA sequence: TGTGCCAGCAGCTTAATGGGCGTAAGCTCCTACGAGCAGTACGTC.